This T cell receptor beta chain was sequenced during a study of T cell responses to AZD1222 COVID-19 vaccine (dated by TCRdb to about 2021). For the wider study: TCR sequencing covered fewer than 250 trial participants: 200 to 210 given two doses of AZD1222 and around 26 given two doses of MenACWY control vaccine. Trial participants were enrolled into age subgroups of 18-55, 56-69 and 70-plus years, which contained around 140, 26 and 57 TCR-sequenced participants, respectively.

With regard to this clone: This receptor's antigen is unknown. Base qualities are not provided; no much larger clone lies one nucleotide away.

Broad study findings and their caveats: The 56-69-year group was small, and its depth increase did not reach significance, likely because of low power. Reportedly, almost half of the unique spike-specific TCRs recognized epitopes lying outside the regions that are mutated in the B.1.351 and B.1.1.7 variants. After two AZD1222 doses, spike-specific TCR breadth and depth were significantly higher than at day 0 and than in MenACWY recipients. Conclusions about previously exposed vaccinees were limited because only 5 or 6 AZD1222 recipients were SARS-CoV-2 seropositive at baseline. The whole spike protein was spanned by vaccine-associated CD4 TCRs, and dominant responses were seen in regions 160-218 and 743-854. No day 14 peak-response samples were available, so repertoires were characterized only after the peak T cell response. Most participants were white British and females outnumbered males, and the authors suggested that clonal diversity may have been underestimated.

In the paper's terms, the time point label means: about 28 days (+/-7) after the second vaccine dose. Because spike-specific TCR depth and breadth did not differ between the two schedules, AZD1222 recipients who got a second dose at roughly 4 weeks were pooled with those who got a second dose at roughly 12 weeks. Samples from vaccinated people were obtained from the UK trials COV001 and COV002, which included a single-blind randomized controlled phase 2/3 trial of AZD1222 (ChAdOx1 nCoV-19) in healthy adults. For TCRbeta chain sequencing, PBMC samples from trial participants were taken at day 0 and at day 28 after the second dose. The CDR3 regions of human TCRbeta chains were analyzed by immunosequencing. In the source study's methods: TCRs in the repertoires were compared against a reference library of SARS-CoV-2-specific TCRs that had been generated with the MIRA antigen-specificity platform. Breadth meant the fraction of unique TCRs that were SARS-CoV-2-associated, whereas depth meant the fraction of total T cells that were SARS-CoV-2-associated. Using the MIRA data, each spike-specific TCR was mapped to the spike region that the TCR reacts to and placed in a CD4 or CD8 class. Log10-transformed breadth and depth values were compared by one-way ANOVA with Sidak's multiple comparisons tests. In TCRdb, the immuneACCESS table is reduced to in-frame sequences with V and J assigned. These tables do not hold every clone; where another copy was compared, an unresolved V gene accounts for under half, and the others remain unexplained. That table is the source of V, J and clone size, and D and trimming were worked out from the DNA. The sample table holds some 74,000 clones, of which roughly nine tenths were seen once. The ten largest clones add up to roughly 1.2% of the sample.

The CDR3, from cysteine to phenylalanine, totals 14 residues. This entry keeps only the CDR3 DNA: 42 bases, framed from base 1. V trim: 2 bases; J trim: 1 base; unmatched bases: 1. CDR1 LGHNA and CDR2 YNFKEQ were looked up in the germline V gene. Specimen: peripheral blood, collected 28 days after the second AZD1222 dose. The chain couples TRBV4-2 to TRBJ1-1, with 7 bases aligning to TRBD1. This clonotype was obtained from an adult who received the AZD1222 COVID-19 vaccine. The CDR3 protein is CASSQWTGNTEAFF. The nucleotide sequence is TGTGCCAGCAGCCAATGGACAGGGAACACTGAAGCTTTCTTT.